The T cell receptor (beta chain) described here comes from a study of blood T cell repertoires in COVID-19 (dated by TCRdb to the early 2020s). Regarding the complete study: Samples covering the acute and convalescent phases of COVID-19 were provided by collaborators in the United States, Italy and Spain. The prospective study material was composed of cDNA or gDNA derived from T cells, B-cell-depleted T cells, or PBMCs. Deeply sampled blood TCRbeta repertoires from subjects exposed to, actively infected with, or recovered from COVID-19 were included in the dataset. The repertoires were made available in a free public database intended to serve as a resource for research on the immune response to SARS-CoV-2. Samples came from the ongoing ImmuneRACE study (first 160 participants) plus 1,254 subjects from 6 global collaborators. The sample metadata nearly always contained a de-identified subject ID, COVID-19 status, age in years and sex. Where available, HLA class I and class II types were taken from metadata supplied by the sample provider and were not determined by assay-based typing.

Each collaborating institution followed its own protocols to collect whole blood in K2EDTA tubes. For TCRbeta analysis, collaborators shipped samples in one of three forms: frozen whole blood, isolated PBMCs, or DNA extracted from either of those sample types. TCRbeta CDR3 regions were amplified from genomic DNA by means of the immunoSEQ Assay, a bias-controlled multiplex PCR. On the study's bioinformatics: The number of nucleated cells in each sample was estimated from the amplification of reference gene primers within the assay. To quantify the absolute abundance of each unique TCRbeta CDR3 rearrangement, sequence reads were collapsed and filtered. Productive Simpson clonality was computed per sample as the square root of Simpson's diversity index over productive rearrangements. As stored in TCRdb, this immuneACCESS dataset retains in-frame rearrangements with V and J assigned. A fraction of the clones does not appear; measured against another copy, unresolved V genes explain less than half of the discrepancy, and the remainder lacks a known reason. From that table come the V and J calls and clone size; the DNA was used to work out D and trimming. The sample records over 250,000 clones, approximately 83% of which are singletons. The top ten hold approximately 11% of the sample.

The germline V end is reduced by 4 bases and the J end by 2 bases; junction bases left unmatched: 11. Reading from cysteine to phenylalanine, the CDR3 counts 17 amino acids. Of the read, only the CDR3 DNA is kept; its 51 bases are in frame from base 1. As encoded in the germline V gene, CDR1 is SGHDN while CDR2 is FVKESK. General conclusions and limits of the study: Clinical and demographic metadata were provided uncurated, with the amount varying by source and participant.

As to this clone: Its cognate antigen has yet to be identified. No clone much larger than this one lies a single base away; base qualities are absent.

The sequenced sample was peripheral blood. The chain was built from TRBV14 and TRBJ2-7, with 10 middle bases fitting TRBD1. The clonotype originates from a woman in her sixties or seventies with acute or convalescent COVID-19. The CDR3: CASSLGGTGTGAYEQYF. The bases read TGTGCCAGCAGCCTCGGTGGTACCGGGACAGGGGCCTACGAGCAGTACTTC.